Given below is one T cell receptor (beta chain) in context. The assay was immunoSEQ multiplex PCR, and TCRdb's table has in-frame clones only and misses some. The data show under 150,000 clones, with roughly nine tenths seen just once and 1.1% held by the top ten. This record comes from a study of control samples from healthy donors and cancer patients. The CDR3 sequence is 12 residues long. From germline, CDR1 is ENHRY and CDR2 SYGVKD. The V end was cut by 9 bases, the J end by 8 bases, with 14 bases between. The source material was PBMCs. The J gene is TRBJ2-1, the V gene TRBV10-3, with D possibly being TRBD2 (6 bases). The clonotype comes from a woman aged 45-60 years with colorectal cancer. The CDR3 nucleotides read TGTGCCATTCGGACTACCTCTGATGAGCAGTTCTTC. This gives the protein CAIRTTSDEQFF.